This T cell receptor beta chain was sequenced during a study of blood T cell repertoires in COVID-19. TCRdb's table, derived via immunoSEQ multiplex PCR, lists solely in-frame clones and lacks some. This sample yields 25,000 to 30,000 clones, of which 88% are seen a single time; 5.5% to 7.5% belongs to the top ten. Germline V gene data show CDR1 as SGHTA and CDR2 as FQGNSA. There are 14 residues in the CDR3. V lost 1 base and J 2 bases, leaving 7 bases between the germline ends. The sequence was collected from a human donor in a cohort sampled during active COVID-19. The sample was peripheral blood. The gene calls are TRBV7-2 and TRBJ2-3; D is unresolved. The CDR3 sequence: CASSLEPYTDTQYF. The CDR3 nucleotides read TGTGCCAGCAGCTTAGAACCCTACACAGATACGCAGTATTTT.